This TCR beta chain was captured in a study of blood T cells in healthy people across ages. Then a second PCR, running about 6 to 12 cycles, was carried out with a sample-barcoded 5' primer and a J-beta primer mix. TCRdb re-called the 5' RACE reads with MiXCR, one entry per CDR3 protein. The table records approximately 800,000 distinct CDR3 sequences, roughly 24% of them present only once. Study outcomes and limitations: Researchers said unsorted PBMCs prevented a conclusive naive versus antigen-experienced comparison.

In regard to this clonotype: Antigen unknown.

Trimming cost V 6 bases and J 1 base, with 19 bases left between them. This CDR3 comprises 17 residues. The sample was also reused in another study, on T cells of mothers and their children. That source adds: For each mother, over 9 million TCR beta CDR3 reads were obtained, and for each child, approximately 3 million.

The sample consisted of blood. This TCR was recovered from a boy between 10 and 17 years old in good health. The chain joins TRBV12-3 or TRBV12-4 to TRBJ2-4, with D tentatively TRBD2 (8 bases). CDR3 residues: CASSTLTGTRAKNIQYF. Written as DNA, the CDR3 is TGTGCCAGCAGCACTCTGACAGGGACTAGGGCCAAAAACATTCAGTACTTC.